This T cell receptor (beta chain) derives from a study of blood T cell repertoires in COVID-19. Study overall: Collection of acute and convalescent COVID-19 samples took place in the United States, Italy and Spain. From T cells, B-cell-depleted T cells, or PBMCs came the material, which was cDNA or gDNA.

V was clipped by 6 bases and J by 0 bases, with 14 bases between them. The CDR3 is 15 residues long. Germline V CDR1 and CDR2: MNHEY, SMNVEV (reference sequence). Authors' data handling: Amplified reference gene primers provided the basis for estimating nucleated cell counts. The table came from immunoSEQ multiplex PCR; TCRdb's copy has only in-frame clones and leaves some out. V, J and clone size are taken as reported in that table, and D and trimming were inferred from the DNA itself. The table shows roughly 160,000 clones, with roughly 87% occurring only once. The specimen was peripheral blood. The V and J genes are TRBV27 and TRBJ1-1; the D is unclear. This clonotype originated in a woman aged 55 to 70 who had recovered from COVID-19. In DNA form, the CDR3 reads TGTGCCAGCAGACGGGCCCCGACTATGAACACTGAAGCTTTCTTT. This gives the protein CASRRAPTMNTEAFF.